The rows below give T cell receptor beta chains drawn from one sample of a study of blood T cells in healthy people across ages. One entry per CDR3 protein results from TCRdb running MiXCR on the 5' RACE reads. The table shows approximately 2,000,000 distinct CDR3 sequences, with 30% to 40% occurring only once. The specimen was blood. Every receptor here comes from a human donor in good health. Each CDR3 is given with its conserved first and last residue. Fields, in order: J gene, D gene, clone size, V gene, CDR3 DNA, CDR3 protein. The D gene is left open where the match is weak. Clone size is given for some rows only: seen once, a few or many times, or a class if the clone is expanded.

J: TRBJ2-7
D: TRBD2
size: few
V: TRBV28
DNA: TGTGCCAGCAGTACTCAAGCCAGCGGGGGTATCTACGAGCAGTACTTC
CDR3: CASSTQASGGIYEQYF

J: TRBJ2-1
D: -
size: few
V: TRBV3-1
DNA: TGTGCCAGCACCCAAGACCTCTACTCCTACAATGAGCAGTTCTTC
CDR3: CASTQDLYSYNEQFF

J: TRBJ2-7
D: TRBD1
size: few
V: TRBV9
DNA: TGTGCCAGCAGCGCCTCCGGGACAGGGGGTTACGAGCAGTACTTC
CDR3: CASSASGTGGYEQYF

J: TRBJ1-3
D: -
size: -
V: TRBV12-3/TRBV12-4
DNA: TGTGCCAGCAGCAGTCCCAGTGCATACACCATATATTTT
CDR3: CASSSPSAYTIYF

J: TRBJ2-4
D: -
size: -
V: TRBV2
DNA: TGTGCCAGCAGTTGGGACCCGCAAAAAAACATTCAGTACTTC
CDR3: CASSWDPQKNIQYF

J: TRBJ1-1
D: TRBD1
size: -
V: TRBV7-2
DNA: TGTGCCAGCAGAGTCAGACAGGGTGACACTGAAGCTTTCTTT
CDR3: CASRVRQGDTEAFF

J: TRBJ2-2
D: -
size: -
V: TRBV9
DNA: TGTGCCAGCAGCCCAGGAGTTACGACAGACGGGGAGCTGTTTTTT
CDR3: CASSPGVTTDGELFF

J: TRBJ2-2
D: -
size: -
V: TRBV4-2
DNA: TGTGCCAGCAGCCAAGGGAGGAGGGACACCGGGGAGCTGTTTTTT
CDR3: CASSQGRRDTGELFF

J: TRBJ1-2
D: -
size: -
V: TRBV5-5
DNA: TGTGCCAGCAGCTCGAGAGGGGCATGCAATGGCTACACCTTC
CDR3: CASSSRGACNGYTF

J: TRBJ2-1
D: -
size: -
V: TRBV6-4
DNA: TGTGCCACTGGAGTCAATAATGAGCAGTTCTTC
CDR3: CATGVNNEQFF

J: TRBJ2-4
D: TRBD1
size: -
V: TRBV10-3
DNA: TGTGCCATCAGTCGACAGGGTCCTGACATTCAGTACTTC
CDR3: CAISRQGPDIQYF

J: TRBJ2-5
D: -
size: many
V: TRBV5-1
DNA: TGCGCCAGCAGCTTGCCCGGTAGGCAAGAGACCCAGTACTTC
CDR3: CASSLPGRQETQYF